The 2 T cell receptor beta chains given below trace back to one sample, sequenced in a study of cytomegalovirus exposure and HLA in healthy donors. PCR amplification relied on 60 Vbeta primers (plus 13 Jbeta primers). TCRdb's copy holds only in-frame clones and misses some; the assay was immunoSEQ multiplex PCR. The data contain approximately 170,000 clones, 73% of them singletons. Input material: PBMCs. The receptors come from a woman aged 18-35 years in good health and CMV-seropositive.

The rearrangement links TRBV30 to TRBJ2-2, with TRBD1 as a possible D gene (5 bases). The CDR3 is made up of 15 amino acids. Trimming cost V 0 bases and J 5 bases, with 13 bases left between them. Germline V lookup: CDR1 GTSNPN, CDR2 SVGIG (reference sequence). The CDR3 here is CAWSVRNRGTGELFF. CDR3 nucleotides: TGTGCCTGGAGTGTACGAAATAGGGGAACCGGGGAGCTGTTTTTT.

The V gene is TRBV14, the J gene TRBJ2-3; possible D gene TRBD2, 6 bases. Germline-derived CDR1 and CDR2 are SGHDN and FVKESK. V was cut by 2 bases and J by 2 bases, with 8 bases left in between. This CDR3 comprises 14 residues. As DNA, the CDR3 is TGTGCCAGCAGCCAATCTAGCGTCACAGATACGCAGTATTTT. Protein: CASSQSSVTDTQYF.